Listed here is a single TCR beta chain. The CDR3 has 11 amino acids. Germline-derived CDR1 and CDR2 are SGHDT and YYEEEE. Deletions cut 3 bases from V and 5 bases from J, with 5 bases between. This record belongs to a study of control samples from healthy donors and cancer patients. Measured with immunoSEQ multiplex PCR; TCRdb has only the in-frame clones, and not every one. The data contain about 55,000 clones, roughly 95% of them singletons. Sequences were obtained from blood. The source of this sequence is a woman under 30 in good health. The chain combines TRBV5-6 with TRBJ1-2, with unresolved D. CDR3 DNA: TGTGCCAGCAGCTCAAAATATGGCTACACCTTC. Protein sequence: CASSSKYGYTF.